A single sample is the source of the 25 T cell receptor beta chains below, sequenced in a study of response to subunit inactivated influenza vaccine. Each CDR3 protein gets one entry after TCRdb re-called the RT-PCR reads with MiXCR. This sample has under 500,000 distinct CDR3 sequences, with 9.5% to 13% found just once. The material was PBMCs from blood, obtained roughly 47 days after vaccination. The receptors shown here come from a man between 50 and 59 years old who received an inactivated influenza vaccine.

This clonotype was seen many times. The CDR3: CSASWGRDQPQHF. Written as DNA, the CDR3 is TGCAGTGCTAGTTGGGGGAGGGATCAGCCCCAGCATTTT. The genes are TRBV20-1 and TRBJ1-5, with a tentative D call TRBD1 (5 bases). V lost 3 bases to trimming and J lost 5 bases, with 11 bases between them. The CDR3 is made up of 13 amino acids. The germline V gene encodes CDR1 DFQATT and CDR2 SNEGSKA (reference sequence).

CDR3 region: CASSSSAARATQYF. DNA of the CDR3: TGCGCCAGCAGCTCATCGGCGGCGAGAGCTACGCAGTATTTT. This chain joins TRBV5-1 and TRBJ2-3; D not resolved. Per the germline V gene, CDR1 is SGHRS and CDR2 is YFSETQ. V lost 3 bases to trimming and J lost 8 bases, with 16 bases between them. CDR3 length: 14 amino acids.

This clonotype was seen a few times. This chain links TRBV4-3 with TRBJ1-2; perhaps TRBD1 as D (6 bases). From germline, CDR1 is LGHNA and CDR2 YSLEER. The germline V and J ends were trimmed by 3 bases and 5 bases, with 10 bases remaining between them. The CDR3 is 13 amino acids. The CDR3 bases are TGCGCCAGCAGCCAGACAGGATCGTATGGCTACACCTTC. This sequence encodes CASSQTGSYGYTF.

This clonotype was seen a handful of times. The rearrangement links TRBV7-6 to TRBJ2-7; 8 bases align to TRBD2. J was trimmed by 0 bases and V by 7 bases; bases with no gene match: 11. Germline assignment: CDR1 SGHVS and CDR2 FNYEAQ. CDR3 size: 16 residues. CDR3 nucleotides: TGTGCCAGCATCAAAGGTCCGGGGGGGTCCTCCTACGAGCAGTACTTC. It encodes CASIKGPGGSSYEQYF.

The chain joins TRBV11-3 to TRBJ2-3; 7 positions agree with TRBD2. Looked up from germline, CDR1 is SGHNT and CDR2 is YENEEA. V gave up 2 bases and J gave up 6 bases; unmatched junction bases: 2. This CDR3 region has 13 residues. Written as DNA, the CDR3 is TGTGCCAGCAGCTTAATGGGGGGGGATACGCAGTATTTT. The encoded protein is CASSLMGGDTQYF. The whole variable domain, filled in from reference TRBV11-3 and TRBJ2-3, reads EAGVVQSPRYKIIEKKQPVAFWCNPISGHNTLYWYLQNLGQGPELLIRYENEEAVDDSQLPKDRFSAERLKGVDSTLKIQPAELGDSAVYLCASSLMGGDTQYFGPGTRLTVL.

This chain links TRBV20-1 with TRBJ2-5; TRBD1 matches at 8 bases. The CDR3 is 13 residues long. J lost 2 bases, V lost 3 bases, and 2 bases had no gene match. Germline V CDR1 and CDR2: DFQATT, SNEGSKA (reference sequence). This CDR3 reads CSARDRAQETQYF. In DNA, the CDR3 is TGCAGTGCTAGGGACAGGGCTCAAGAGACCCAGTACTTC.

This clonotype showed up many times. The genes are TRBV10-3 and TRBJ2-3, with unresolved D. Trimming took off 3 bases at V and 1 base at J, with 14 bases between the two ends. The CDR3 consists of 16 residues. Per the germline V gene, CDR1 is ENHRY and CDR2 is SYGVKD. CDR3 sequence reads: CAISDSRAAGTDTQYF. The DNA for the CDR3 is TGTGCCATCAGTGACAGTCGGGCCGCTGGCACAGATACGCAGTATTTT.

This clonotype was seen only a few times. The chain employs TRBV10-3 and TRBJ1-4; D perhaps matches TRBD1 (5 bases). Germline CDR1 reads ENHRY; CDR2 reads SYGVKD. With 5 bases removed from V and 3 bases from J, the gap between germline ends came to 7 bases. The CDR3 is 13 amino acids. In nucleotides, the CDR3 is TGTGCCATCAGTCCAGGGCCTAATGAAAAACTGTTTTTT. It encodes CAISPGPNEKLFF.

This clonotype turned up a few times. The chain couples TRBV5-4 to TRBJ2-7; D might be TRBD2 (6 bases). CDR3 length equals 15 residues. Trimming shortened V by 4 bases and J by 5 bases, and 19 bases separated the two germline ends. Germline lookup yields CDR1 SGHNT and CDR2 YYREEE (reference sequence). CDR3: CASSPSGGRGNEQYF. The CDR3, as DNA: TGTGCCAGCAGCCCGTCGGGTGGGCGCGGGAACGAGCAGTACTTC.

V and J are TRBV29-1 and TRBJ2-1; no firm D call. The CDR3 consists of 12 residues. V shed 6 bases and J shed 10 bases, with 16 bases lying between them. Germline V gene data show CDR1 as SQVTM and CDR2 as ANQGSEA. CDR3 in DNA: TGCAGCGTCCCCATGCGCGTACACGAGCAGTTCTTC. It codes for CSVPMRVHEQFF.

Only one count was recorded for this clonotype. Being one base from a much bigger clone, this may be a read error. The rearrangement links TRBV6-1 to TRBJ2-2; 9 bases are shared with TRBD1. Germline CDR1 MNHNS, CDR2 SASEGT. This CDR3 has 16 amino acids. The CDR3 sequence is CSSGRWGQGPTGELFF. DNA for the CDR3: TGTTCCAGCGGGCGGTGGGGACAGGGCCCCACCGGGGAGCTGTTTTTT.

This sequence joins TRBV29-1 and TRBJ2-5, with TRBD2 matching over 12 bases. The J segment lost 5 bases and the V segment lost 5 bases, leaving 9 bases of the junction unmatched. The CDR3 has 15 residues. In germline, CDR1 is SQVTM, CDR2 ANQGSEA. In DNA, the CDR3 is TGCAGCGTTCCGACTAGCGGGAGAGGGGTCGAGACCCAGTACTTC. Translation gives CSVPTSGRGVETQYF.

CDR3 DNA: TGTGCCAGCAGTTACGGAGCGGGGAACACCGGGGAGCTGTTTTTT. Translated: CASSYGAGNTGELFF. This chain links TRBV6-5 with TRBJ2-2, with D possibly matching TRBD2 (6 bases). The V gene lost 2 bases and the J gene lost 1 base, with 8 bases spanning the gap. From germline, CDR1 is MNHEY and CDR2 SVGAGI. This CDR3 has 15 amino acids.

This chain uses TRBV6-2 or TRBV6-3 with TRBJ2-7; D might be TRBD2 (5 bases). Germline-derived CDR1 and CDR2 are MNHEY and SVGEGT. Deletions cut 7 bases from V and 5 bases from J, with 21 bases between. This CDR3 spans 15 amino acids. As DNA, the CDR3 is TGTGCCAGCACCCTTCGGACGGAGGCAACGAACGAGCAGTACTTC. Its protein is CASTLRTEATNEQYF.

The chain combines TRBV5-1 with TRBJ2-5; D is unresolved. From germline, CDR1 is SGHRS and CDR2 YFSETQ. Trimming pared 5 bases from V and 5 bases from J, leaving 13 bases between. There are 13 residues in the CDR3. The CDR3 bases are TGCGCCAGCAGTAACAGCCTCTCCGAGACCCAGTACTTC. Translating it yields CASSNSLSETQYF.

This clonotype has only a few counts. CDR3 protein: CASSQDSGGNQPQHF. The CDR3 DNA is TGTGCCAGCAGCCAAGATTCAGGAGGTAACCAGCCCCAGCATTTT. This chain uses TRBV3-1 with TRBJ1-5; D ambiguous. Trimming removed 0 bases from V and 7 bases from J, with 13 bases in between. This CDR3 spans 15 amino acids. From germline, CDR1 is LGHDT and CDR2 YNNKEL (reference sequence).

There are many counts of this clonotype. The J gene is TRBJ2-7, the V gene TRBV7-6; 10 nucleotides align to TRBD2. V gave up 7 bases and J gave up 2 bases; unmatched junction bases: 5. The length of the CDR3 is 14 residues. Germline CDR1 is SGHVS and CDR2 is FNYEAQ. CDR3 sequence (DNA): TGTGCCAGCACCAAACTAGCGGGGCCCTACGAGCAGTACTTC. Translated: CASTKLAGPYEQYF.

This clonotype was found a few times. This chain uses TRBV6-2 or TRBV6-3 with TRBJ2-6; D is undetermined. Trimming shortened V by 3 bases and J by 2 bases, and 2 bases separated the two germline ends. Germline CDR1 is MNHEY and CDR2 is SVGEGT. This CDR3 is built from 13 residues. CDR3 residues: CASSYTGANVLTF. CDR3 DNA: TGTGCCAGCAGTTATACTGGGGCCAACGTCCTGACTTTC.

In its sample, this clonotype was seen a few times. As DNA, the CDR3 is TGTGCCAGCAGCGTAGTGGGGCGAGGAATTAACGAGCAGTACTTC. Its translation: CASSVVGRGINEQYF. The chain joins TRBV9 to TRBJ2-7; TRBD1 is a possible D gene (5 bases). Trimming cost V 0 bases and J 5 bases, with 15 bases left between them. The CDR3 contains 15 residues. From germline, CDR1 is SGDLS and CDR2 YYNGEE.

This sequence joins TRBV20-1 and TRBJ1-5, with 8 bases identical to TRBD1. The CDR3 totals 14 residues. J gave up 6 bases and V 1 base, and 5 bases lay outside the gene matches. Per the germline V gene, CDR1 is DFQATT and CDR2 is SNEGSKA (reference sequence). CDR3 protein: CSARGGQGLQPQHF. In DNA, the CDR3 is TGCAGTGCTAGAGGAGGACAGGGTCTTCAGCCCCAGCATTTT.

The rearrangement uses TRBV7-6 and TRBJ2-3; 7 nucleotides align to TRBD2. Germline CDR1 and CDR2: SGHVS and FNYEAQ. V lost 5 bases and J lost 4; bases outside the gene matches: 9. The CDR3 has 15 residues. DNA of the CDR3: TGTGCCAGCAGCCCCGTGGGGGGGACGGCAGATACGCAGTATTTT. It codes for CASSPVGGTADTQYF.

This clonotype appeared many times. The gene calls are TRBV7-9 and TRBJ2-7, with D perhaps TRBD1 (5 bases). Germline CDR1 SEHNR, CDR2 FQNEAQ (reference sequence). This CDR3 region has 12 residues. Trimming removed 4 bases from V and 6 bases from J, with 10 bases in between. CDR3 nucleotide sequence: TGTGCCAGCAGCTCCAGGGCTTTCGAGCAGTACTTC. It translates to CASSSRAFEQYF.

This clonotype was seen a few times. The chain combines TRBV11-2 with TRBJ1-2; D gene ambiguous. Germline-derived CDR1 and CDR2 are SGHAT and FQNNGV. V was shortened by 5 bases and J by 0 bases, with 7 bases between the two germline ends. The CDR3 length is 13 residues. CDR3 coding DNA: TGTGCCAGCAGCCCGAGCTCTAACTATGGCTACACCTTC. This codes for CASSPSSNYGYTF. Complete variable domain (other parts from reference TRBV11-2 and TRBJ1-2): EAGVAQSPRYKIIEKRQSVAFWCNPISGHATLYWYQQILGQGPKLLIQFQNNGVVDDSQLPKDRFSAERLKGVDSTLKIQPAKLEDSAVYLCASSPSSNYGYTFGSGTRLTVV.

There are many counts of this clonotype. The chain uses TRBV29-1 and TRBJ2-1; 11 positions agree with TRBD2. Germline V CDR1 and CDR2: SQVTM, ANQGSEA. This CDR3 contains 16 residues. V shed 2 bases, J shed 8 bases, and the junction held 11 bases outside the gene matches. The CDR3 loop is CSVERGIAGGPHEQFF. The CDR3 DNA sequence: TGCAGCGTTGAAAGAGGTATAGCGGGAGGGCCCCATGAGCAGTTCTTC.

Many counts were recorded for this clonotype. The chain combines TRBV20-1 with TRBJ2-7, with 7 bases aligning to TRBD1. CDR3 length equals 13 residues. Germline CDR1 and CDR2: DFQATT and SNEGSKA (reference sequence). The trim removed 4 bases at V and 3 bases at J, leaving 6 bases unmatched. CDR3 protein: CSATGTDLYEQYF. CDR3 coding DNA: TGCAGTGCTACCGGGACAGACCTCTACGAGCAGTACTTC.